This T cell receptor (beta chain) came from a study of T cell responses to AZD1222 COVID-19 vaccine. The CDR3 is 13 amino acids. V dropped 3 bases and J dropped 2 bases, with 8 bases sitting between them. Profiling relied on immunoSEQ multiplex PCR, and the TCRdb table lists in-frame clones only, not all of them. The sample shows 100,000 to 150,000 clones, approximately 90% of them seen only once. Overall study findings and caveats: Spike-wide vaccine-associated CD4 TCRs dominated at 160-218 and 743-854. The study reported that nearly half of spike-specific TCRs target unmutated variant regions.

Notes on this clone: Its antigen is undetermined.

The chain recombines TRBV12-3 or TRBV12-4 with TRBJ2-7; D is unresolved. This TCR was recovered from an adult in good health. The sample in question was peripheral blood, obtained on day 0 of AZD1222 vaccination. The DNA for the CDR3 is TGTGCCAGCAGTTTCGGCAGCCCCTACGAGCAGTACTTC. Its translation is CASSFGSPYEQYF.